The rows below give T cell receptor beta chains drawn from one sample of a study of cytomegalovirus exposure and HLA in healthy donors. TCRdb's copy holds only in-frame clones and misses some; the assay was immunoSEQ multiplex PCR. The repertoire holds 130,000 or so clones, with approximately 72% as singletons. Sequences were obtained from PBMCs. Receptors originate from a woman aged 45-59 years in good health and CMV-seropositive. The CDR3 runs from the conserved cysteine through the conserved F or W. D genes are given only for firm matches. Only part of the rows carry a size: once, few, many, or a class if the clone is expanded.

clone size: NA
V gene: TRBV2
J gene: TRBJ2-7
D gene: NA
CDR3 protein: CASGRGGGEQYF
CDR3 DNA: TGTGCCAGCGGGAGGGGGGGCGGCGAGCAGTACTTC

clone size: few
V gene: TRBV15
J gene: TRBJ2-1
D gene: NA
CDR3 protein: CATSRRDYNEQFF
CDR3 DNA: TGTGCCACCAGCAGGCGGGATTACAATGAGCAGTTCTTC

clone size: NA
V gene: TRBV27
J gene: TRBJ2-5
D gene: NA
CDR3 protein: CASSLSLYSVQYF
CDR3 DNA: TGTGCCAGCAGTTTATCGCTGTATTCAGTGCAGTACTTC

clone size: NA
V gene: TRBV2
J gene: TRBJ1-4
D gene: NA
CDR3 protein: CASSEAPVAGEKLFF
CDR3 DNA: TGTGCCAGCAGTGAAGCGCCCGTTGCGGGTGAAAAACTGTTTTTT

clone size: NA
V gene: TRBV27
J gene: TRBJ2-1
D gene: TRBD2
CDR3 protein: CASRAGLAGAGNEQFF
CDR3 DNA: TGTGCCAGCAGAGCGGGACTAGCGGGGGCTGGCAATGAGCAGTTCTTC

clone size: NA
V gene: TRBV19
J gene: TRBJ1-2
D gene: NA
CDR3 protein: CASSIRTANYGYTF
CDR3 DNA: TGTGCCAGTAGTATCCGGACAGCTAACTATGGCTACACCTTC

clone size: NA
V gene: TRBV29-1
J gene: TRBJ2-7
D gene: TRBD1
CDR3 protein: CSVEEGTGIEQYF
CDR3 DNA: TGCAGCGTTGAAGAGGGGACAGGAATCGAGCAGTACTTC

clone size: NA
V gene: TRBV5-4
J gene: TRBJ2-2
D gene: TRBD1
CDR3 protein: CASSSLSSTGWVGELFF
CDR3 DNA: TGTGCCAGCAGCTCTTTGAGCTCGACAGGGTGGGTCGGGGAGCTGTTTTTT

clone size: NA
V gene: TRBV27
J gene: TRBJ2-4
D gene: NA
CDR3 protein: CASSPWGGTRGNIQYF
CDR3 DNA: TGTGCCAGCAGTCCTTGGGGTGGCACCAGGGGAAACATTCAGTACTTC

clone size: few
V gene: TRBV10-2
J gene: TRBJ2-7
D gene: NA
CDR3 protein: CASTTSRYYEQYF
CDR3 DNA: TGCGCCAGTACAACTAGTAGGTACTACGAGCAGTACTTC

clone size: few
V gene: TRBV4-3
J gene: TRBJ2-2
D gene: TRBD1
CDR3 protein: CASSHERRTGNTGELFF
CDR3 DNA: TGCGCCAGCAGCCATGAAAGAAGGACAGGGAACACCGGGGAGCTGTTTTTT

clone size: NA
V gene: TRBV7-2
J gene: TRBJ1-1
D gene: NA
CDR3 protein: CASSVGGEAFF
CDR3 DNA: TGTGCCAGCAGCGTAGGAGGTGAAGCTTTCTTT

clone size: NA
V gene: TRBV30
J gene: TRBJ2-7
D gene: NA
CDR3 protein: CAWSMDSDEQYF
CDR3 DNA: TGTGCCTGGAGTATGGACTCAGACGAGCAGTACTTC

clone size: NA
V gene: TRBV7-2
J gene: TRBJ2-7
D gene: TRBD1
CDR3 protein: CASSLGGQGPSYEQYF
CDR3 DNA: TGTGCCAGCAGCTTAGGGGGACAGGGACCCTCCTACGAGCAGTACTTC

clone size: few
V gene: TRBV5-1
J gene: TRBJ2-7
D gene: TRBD1
CDR3 protein: CASSLGTGYEQYF
CDR3 DNA: TGCGCCAGCAGCTTGGGGACAGGTTACGAGCAGTACTTC

clone size: NA
V gene: TRBV7-2
J gene: TRBJ2-7
D gene: TRBD1
CDR3 protein: CASSSRQGTYEQYF
CDR3 DNA: TGTGCCAGCAGCTCCAGACAGGGGACCTACGAGCAGTACTTC

clone size: few
V gene: TRBV2
J gene: TRBJ1-2
D gene: TRBD1
CDR3 protein: CASSDRGRGHYGYTF
CDR3 DNA: TGTGCCAGCAGTGATAGGGGCAGGGGGCACTATGGCTACACCTTC

clone size: NA
V gene: TRBV7-3
J gene: TRBJ1-1
D gene: NA
CDR3 protein: CASSLGGMNTEAFF
CDR3 DNA: TGTGCCAGCAGCTTAGGCGGAATGAACACTGAAGCTTTCTTT

clone size: NA
V gene: TRBV6-1
J gene: TRBJ1-4
D gene: NA
CDR3 protein: CASSVGRGEKLFF
CDR3 DNA: TGTGCCAGCAGTGTGGGAAGGGGCGAAAAACTGTTTTTT

clone size: few
V gene: TRBV29-1
J gene: TRBJ2-1
D gene: NA
CDR3 protein: CSVEGGRGTYNEQFF
CDR3 DNA: TGCAGCGTTGAAGGGGGGCGCGGAACCTACAATGAGCAGTTCTTC

clone size: medium-sized
V gene: TRBV15
J gene: TRBJ1-1
D gene: NA
CDR3 protein: CATSIRGRNTEAFF
CDR3 DNA: TGTGCCACCTCGATACGGGGGAGGAACACTGAAGCTTTCTTT

clone size: NA
V gene: TRBV2
J gene: TRBJ1-2
D gene: NA
CDR3 protein: CASSAGKLNGYTF
CDR3 DNA: TGTGCCAGCAGTGCGGGAAAGCTAAATGGCTACACCTTC

clone size: NA
V gene: TRBV5-1
J gene: TRBJ2-7
D gene: TRBD2
CDR3 protein: CASSPESGRGEQYF
CDR3 DNA: TGCGCCAGCAGCCCGGAGAGCGGGAGGGGCGAGCAGTACTTC

clone size: once
V gene: TRBV7-9
J gene: TRBJ2-3
D gene: TRBD2
CDR3 protein: CASSFRGGTDTQYF
CDR3 DNA: TGTGCCAGCAGCTTTCGGGGGGGCACAGATACGCAGTATTTT

clone size: once
V gene: TRBV2
J gene: TRBJ1-3
D gene: TRBD1
CDR3 protein: CASTPTGEQNTIYF
CDR3 DNA: TGTGCCAGCACCCCTACAGGGGAACAGAACACCATATATTTT

clone size: NA
V gene: TRBV10-3
J gene: TRBJ1-1
D gene: NA
CDR3 protein: CAISESQGTEAFF
CDR3 DNA: TGTGCCATCAGTGAGTCGCAGGGTACTGAAGCTTTCTTT

clone size: NA
V gene: TRBV19
J gene: TRBJ2-1
D gene: TRBD2
CDR3 protein: CASTMGGMVMGNEQFF
CDR3 DNA: TGTGCCAGTACGATGGGAGGGATGGTGATGGGTAATGAGCAGTTCTTC

clone size: once
V gene: TRBV4-2
J gene: TRBJ1-4
D gene: NA
CDR3 protein: CASSQGRMGEKLFF
CDR3 DNA: TGTGCCAGCAGCCAAGGGAGGATGGGCGAAAAACTGTTTTTT

clone size: NA
V gene: TRBV7-2
J gene: TRBJ2-3
D gene: TRBD1
CDR3 protein: CASSVRTGNTDTQYF
CDR3 DNA: TGTGCCAGCAGCGTAAGGACAGGGAACACAGATACGCAGTATTTT

clone size: few
V gene: TRBV7-2
J gene: TRBJ1-1
D gene: TRBD1
CDR3 protein: CASSQQPGTANTEAFF
CDR3 DNA: TGTGCCAGCAGCCAACAGCCTGGGACAGCTAACACTGAAGCTTTCTTT

clone size: NA
V gene: TRBV30
J gene: TRBJ1-1
D gene: NA
CDR3 protein: CAWTRDLSGNTEAFF
CDR3 DNA: TGTGCCTGGACCAGGGACCTTAGCGGGAACACTGAAGCTTTCTTT

clone size: NA
V gene: TRBV11-3
J gene: TRBJ1-1
D gene: NA
CDR3 protein: CASTLRELNTEAFF
CDR3 DNA: TGTGCCAGCACATTAAGGGAGTTGAACACTGAAGCTTTCTTT

clone size: NA
V gene: TRBV6-6
J gene: TRBJ2-7
D gene: TRBD2
CDR3 protein: CASSMRREVSYEQYF
CDR3 DNA: TGTGCCAGCAGTATGCGGCGGGAGGTCTCCTACGAGCAGTACTTC

clone size: NA
V gene: TRBV4-2
J gene: TRBJ1-2
D gene: TRBD1
CDR3 protein: CASSQSGQGSGGYTF
CDR3 DNA: TGTGCCAGCAGCCAATCGGGACAGGGGAGCGGTGGCTACACCTTC

clone size: NA
V gene: TRBV2
J gene: TRBJ2-5
D gene: NA
CDR3 protein: CASSIGGRQETQYF
CDR3 DNA: TGTGCCAGCAGCATAGGGGGTAGACAAGAGACCCAGTACTTC

clone size: few
V gene: TRBV5-4
J gene: TRBJ2-3
D gene: NA
CDR3 protein: CASSARISDTQYF
CDR3 DNA: TGTGCCAGCAGCGCTAGGATCTCAGATACGCAGTATTTT